The 30 T cell receptor beta chains presented below share a single source sample, sequenced in a study of Graves' ophthalmopathy and Graves' hyperthyroidism. Researchers took RNA transcripts and amplified TCR beta CDR3 regions from them. HTBI primers primed a first-round RT-PCR, and a second-round multiplex PCR followed. One entry per CDR3 protein, called by TCRdb with MiXCR from the multiplex PCR reads. The sample lists some 200,000 distinct CDR3 sequences; just under 30% were seen once. Material: peripheral blood. Receptor source: a man aged 45-60 years with Graves' ophthalmopathy.

V and J are TRBV6-1 and TRBJ2-5; no reliable D call. V gave up 4 bases and J gave up 3 bases, with 9 bases separating them. Looked up from germline, CDR1 is MNHNS and CDR2 is SASEGT. The CDR3 contains 13 residues. In DNA, the CDR3 is TGTGCCAGCAGTGGTGACATAGAAGAGACCCAGTACTTC. Translated: CASSGDIEETQYF.

This sequence joins TRBV11-2 and TRBJ1-1; possible D gene TRBD1, 5 bases. Germline loops: CDR1 SGHAT, CDR2 FQNNGV. Deletions cut 5 bases from V and 7 bases from J, with 11 bases between. This CDR3 comprises 12 residues. The CDR3 DNA is TGTGCCAGCAGCCAAGGGACGCTTGAAGCTTTCTTT. This gives the protein CASSQGTLEAFF.

This clonotype came up many times. The V and J genes are TRBV12-3 or TRBV12-4 and TRBJ2-5; 9 nucleotides align to TRBD1. Germline trimming cut 9 bases from V and 5 bases from J; bases unmatched to any gene: 10. The CDR3 consists of 14 residues. The CDR3 nucleotides are TGTGCCAGTCTGCGGACAGGGGAGTTTGAGACCCAGTACTTC. Amino acids: CASLRTGEFETQYF.

The sample holds many counts of this clonotype. The CDR3 loop reads CASSPTRQGAIWTEAFF. The CDR3 coding sequence is TGCGCCAGCAGCCCCACCCGACAGGGGGCTATTTGGACTGAAGCTTTCTTT. This chain uses TRBV4-3 with TRBJ1-1; 10 bases agree with TRBD1. Germline loops: CDR1 LGHNA, CDR2 YSLEER. The CDR3 extends over 17 amino acids. The V and J ends lost 4 bases and 5 bases, in that order; junction bases with no gene match: 13.

This clonotype was observed at least ten times. The rearrangement links TRBV12-3 or TRBV12-4 to TRBJ1-5, with a possible D match to TRBD1 (6 bases). Trimming left V 8 bases short and J 2 bases short, with 16 bases between. This CDR3 region has 15 residues. The CDR3 bases are TGTGCCAGCTCCCAGGGGATTGCGGGCAATCAGCCCCAGCATTTT. Amino acid sequence: CASSQGIAGNQPQHF.

The rearrangement uses TRBV29-1 and TRBJ2-7; TRBD1 matches at 7 bases. J was trimmed by 5 bases and V by 4 bases; bases with no gene match: 11. The CDR3 covers 14 residues. Germline CDR1 and CDR2: SQVTM and ANQGSEA. CDR3: CSVVRRDSLDEQYF. The CDR3 DNA sequence: TGCAGCGTTGTCCGAAGGGACAGTCTGGACGAGCAGTACTTC.

This clonotype was counted at least ten times. The rearrangement links TRBV3-1 to TRBJ2-5; D unclear. Germline V gives CDR1 LGHDT, CDR2 YNNKEL (reference sequence). The CDR3 runs to 15 residues. The V end was cut by 0 bases, the J end by 5 bases, with 13 bases between. The CDR3 loop reads CASSQDPGPGETQYF. The CDR3 DNA reads as TGTGCCAGCAGCCAAGACCCCGGGCCCGGCGAGACCCAGTACTTC.

At least ten counts were recorded for this clonotype. The chain couples TRBV19 to TRBJ2-2; D is unresolved. The CDR3 totals 13 residues. From germline, CDR1 is LNHDA and CDR2 SQIVND (reference sequence). The V and J ends lost 3 bases and 8 bases respectively, with 10 bases between them. CDR3 in DNA: TGTGCCAGTAGTATTCGGGCAGAGGGGGAGCTGTTTTTT. It codes for CASSIRAEGELFF.

This clonotype was recorded many times. The rearrangement uses TRBV9 and TRBJ2-3, with D uncertain. Trimming took off 0 bases at V and 4 bases at J, with 6 bases between the two ends. Germline CDR1 reads SGDLS; CDR2 reads YYNGEE. The CDR3 consists of 13 residues. For the CDR3, the DNA is TGTGCCAGCAGCGTAGATAGTGCAGATACGCAGTATTTT. This codes for CASSVDSADTQYF.

This clonotype has a count of ten or more. This chain uses TRBV6-5 with TRBJ2-2; 12 bases are shared with TRBD1. Germline V gene data show CDR1 as MNHEY and CDR2 as SVGAGI. Trimming removed 11 bases from V and 0 bases from J; junction bases left unmatched: 10. The CDR3 covers 17 residues. The CDR3, as DNA: TGTGCCTCCACCCGGGGACAGGGGGCATCGAACACCGGGGAGCTGTTTTTT. The encoded protein is CASTRGQGASNTGELFF.

The chain couples TRBV6-2 or TRBV6-3 to TRBJ1-6, with D perhaps TRBD1 (5 bases). Trimming took off 7 bases at V and 7 bases at J, with 29 bases between the two ends. The CDR3 is 19 residues long. The germline V gene encodes CDR1 MNHEY and CDR2 SVGEGT. For the CDR3, the DNA is TGTGCCAGCAACGTATACCCGGGGCAGGCTAGACCCGAGAATTCACCCCTCCACTTT. Translation gives CASNVYPGQARPENSPLHF.

This clonotype has ten or more counts. This may arise from a read error, as a much more abundant clone is one base away. The V call is TRBV5-1, the J call TRBJ1-1; D is uncertain. The CDR3 loop spans 14 amino acids. Trimming took off 4 bases at V and 1 base at J, with 11 bases between the two ends. CDR1 and CDR2 from the germline V gene are SGHRS and YFSETQ. The CDR3 DNA follows: TGCGCCAGCAGCGTGGACGGGCGGAACACTGAAGCTTTCTTT. Protein sequence: CASSVDGRNTEAFF.

This clonotype was recorded once. The J gene is TRBJ2-7, the V gene TRBV6-5; weak D call: TRBD2 (7 bases). The germline V and J ends were trimmed by 4 bases and 3 bases, with 13 bases remaining between them. Germline loops: CDR1 MNHEY, CDR2 SVGAGI. CDR3 length: 14 amino acids. For the CDR3, the DNA is TGTGCCAGCAGTTTCGTAGGGGGGGACTACGAGCAGTACTTC. It yields the protein CASSFVGGDYEQYF.

This clonotype was seen a few times. The gene calls are TRBV20-1 and TRBJ2-5; tentative D call: TRBD1 (6 bases). The V end was cut by 7 bases, the J end by 1 base, with 7 bases between. This CDR3 spans 11 amino acids. The germline gives CDR1 DFQATT, CDR2 SNEGSKA (reference sequence). CDR3 in amino acids: CSGTVQETQYF. Here the CDR3 DNA reads TGCAGTGGGACAGTCCAAGAGACCCAGTACTTC.

The rearrangement uses TRBV11-1 and TRBJ2-5; 12 nucleotides match TRBD2. CDR1 is SGHAT and CDR2 is FQDESV in the germline V gene (reference sequence). This CDR3 is 17 amino acids long. Losses at the gene ends were 3 bases for V and 5 bases for J; bases not matched to a gene: 10. The CDR3 reads CASSLYGLAGSRETQYF. The CDR3 region has the DNA TGTGCCAGCAGCTTGTATGGACTAGCGGGAAGCCGGGAGACCCAGTACTTC.

In its sample, this clonotype was seen many times. In nucleotides, the CDR3 is TGTGCCAGCAGTACCGGGACTAGCGGGAGTTACGAGCAGTACTTC. Amino acid sequence: CASSTGTSGSYEQYF. The gene calls are TRBV6-5 and TRBJ2-7, with 14 bases matching TRBD2. CDR1 is MNHEY, CDR2 SVGAGI, per germline. This CDR3 comprises 15 residues. J gave up 4 bases and V 5 bases, and 4 bases lay outside the gene matches.

The chain carries TRBV12-3 or TRBV12-4 and TRBJ1-1, with 9 bases aligning to TRBD1. Trimming cost V 8 bases and J 11 bases; bases outside gene matches: 15. CDR3 size: 14 residues. CDR3 sequence reads: CASGNYRGHLDAFF. The CDR3 coding sequence is TGTGCCAGCGGAAACTACAGGGGGCACTTGGACGCTTTCTTT.

At least ten counts were recorded for this clonotype. The chain employs TRBV11-2 and TRBJ2-7; the match to TRBD1 covers 7 bases. Per the germline V gene, CDR1 is SGHAT and CDR2 is FQNNGV. V lost 7 bases and J lost 0; bases outside the gene matches: 9. The CDR3 is 15 residues long. Here the CDR3 reads CASNLNRGFSYEQYF. CDR3 sequence (DNA): TGTGCCAGCAATCTCAACAGGGGATTCTCCTACGAGCAGTACTTC.

V and J are TRBV15 and TRBJ1-1; D gene ambiguous. Germline V CDR1 and CDR2: LNHNV, YYDKDF (reference sequence). The V gene lost 5 bases and the J gene lost 2 bases, with 6 bases spanning the gap. This CDR3 is 12 amino acids long. The CDR3 bases are TGTGCCACCAGCGTAGGTAACACTGAAGCTTTCTTT. Translation: CATSVGNTEAFF.

The V call is TRBV6-1, the J call TRBJ2-7; no clear D gene. V lost 6 bases and J lost 2, with 8 bases in between. CDR1 and CDR2 from the germline V gene are MNHNS and SASEGT. The CDR3 extends over 12 amino acids. In nucleotides, the CDR3 is TGTGCCAGCAGCCACTGGACCTACGAGCAGTACTTC. It codes for CASSHWTYEQYF.

This clonotype was found many times. V and J are TRBV5-1 and TRBJ2-7; 7 nucleotides match TRBD1. The V segment lost 2 bases and the J segment 2 bases; nucleotides outside the gene matches: 7. CDR3 length: 15 amino acids. The germline V gene has CDR1 SGHRS and CDR2 YFSETQ. Here the CDR3 reads CASSFRRGSPYEQYF. The CDR3 coding sequence is TGCGCCAGCAGCTTCCGCAGGGGGTCCCCCTACGAGCAGTACTTC. The full variable domain, its missing parts supplied by reference TRBV5-1 and TRBJ2-7, is KAGVTQTPRYLIKTRGQQVTLSCSPISGHRSVSWYQQTPGQGLQFLFEYFSETQRNKGNFPGRFSGRQFSNSRSEMNVSTLELGDSALYLCASSFRRGSPYEQYFGPGTRLTVT.

This rearrangement joins TRBV4-2 to TRBJ2-5, with 9 nucleotides matching TRBD1. The CDR3 length is 17 residues. Unmatched junction bases numbered 7, after V lost 0 bases and J lost 2 bases. The germline gives CDR1 LGHNA, CDR2 YNFKEQ. The CDR3 spells CASSQDGPGQGQETQYF. The CDR3 DNA reads as TGTGCCAGCAGCCAAGATGGGCCGGGACAGGGACAAGAGACCCAGTACTTC.

The table lists this clonotype with many counts. The rearrangement uses TRBV6-5 and TRBJ1-2; 10 positions agree with TRBD1. Germline V lookup: CDR1 MNHEY, CDR2 SVGAGI. Trimming removed 6 bases from V and 4 bases from J; junction bases left unmatched: 5. The CDR3 extends over 14 amino acids. The CDR3 bases are TGTGCCAGCAGCCCCGGGACAGGGGCCTATGGCTACACCTTC. Translating gives CASSPGTGAYGYTF.

This clonotype was recorded at least ten times. This chain connects TRBV19 to TRBJ2-7, with D unclear. V was cut by 4 bases and J by 7 bases, with 11 bases left in between. In germline, CDR1 is LNHDA, CDR2 SQIVND (reference sequence). This CDR3 comprises 12 residues. CDR3 in amino acids: CASSNRFEEQYF. CDR3 coding DNA: TGTGCCAGTAGTAACAGATTTGAAGAGCAGTACTTC.

This clonotype was observed many times. This chain links TRBV11-2 with TRBJ2-7, with D perhaps TRBD1 (6 bases). V was pared by 1 base and J by 3 bases, with 16 bases between. CDR1 is SGHAT, CDR2 FQNNGV, per germline. This CDR3 spans 16 amino acids. This chain's CDR3 is CASSLVFTGLGYEQYF. The CDR3 coding sequence is TGTGCCAGCAGCTTAGTCTTTACAGGGTTAGGCTACGAGCAGTACTTC. The complete variable domain, with remaining parts taken from reference TRBV11-2 and TRBJ2-7, reads EAGVAQSPRYKIIEKRQSVAFWCNPISGHATLYWYQQILGQGPKLLIQFQNNGVVDDSQLPKDRFSAERLKGVDSTLKIQPAKLEDSAVYLCASSLVFTGLGYEQYFGPGTRLTVT.

The table lists this clonotype with many counts. The chain carries TRBV20-1 and TRBJ2-7, with D possibly being TRBD2 (6 bases). Germline V CDR1 and CDR2: DFQATT, SNEGSKA (reference sequence). This CDR3 comprises 14 residues. CDR3 nucleotides: TGCGCCATAGGAGGGTCGGACTTAACCTACGAGCAGTACTTC. Translating it yields CAIGGSDLTYEQYF.

Ten or more counts support this clonotype. CDR3 DNA: TGTGCCAGCAAACAGGAGTCGAGCGGCTACACCTTC. It specifies CASKQESSGYTF. The chain couples TRBV6-1 to TRBJ1-2, with a weak D call TRBD1 (5 bases). V gave up 7 bases and J gave up 8 bases, with 14 bases separating them. From germline, CDR1 is MNHNS and CDR2 SASEGT. The CDR3 contains 12 residues.

This clonotype was counted ten times or more. A read error may produce the germline difference seen at one junction end. This sequence joins TRBV5-1 and TRBJ2-5, with TRBD1 identical over 9 bases. Per germline, CDR1 SGHRS and CDR2 YFSETQ. There are 17 residues in the CDR3. The CDR3 loop reads CASGLGLLTGGQETQYF. CDR3 coding DNA: TGCGCCAGCGGCTTGGGGCTTCTGACAGGGGGTCAAGAGACCCAGTACTTC.

There are many counts of this clonotype. The chain employs TRBV5-1 and TRBJ1-1, with D tentatively TRBD1 (5 bases). The germline gives CDR1 SGHRS, CDR2 YFSETQ. Trimming left V 3 bases short and J 1 base short, with 10 bases between. The CDR3 loop spans 14 amino acids. As DNA, the CDR3 is TGCGCCAGCAGCTACGCGGGGGAGAACACTGAAGCTTTCTTT. Protein product: CASSYAGENTEAFF.

This clonotype was picked up a small number of times. CDR3 amino acids: CASSLEWGETQYF. The CDR3 bases are TGTGCCAGCAGCTTAGAGTGGGGGGAGACCCAGTACTTC. The chain recombines TRBV7-2 with TRBJ2-5; D assignment may be TRBD1 or TRBD2 (5 bases each). The V gene's germline CDR1 is SGHTA and CDR2 FQGNSA. The CDR3 sequence is 13 residues long. V was trimmed by 1 base and J by 5 bases, leaving 8 bases between them.